The rows below give T cell receptor beta chains drawn from one sample of a study of T-cell reconstitution after alpha-beta-depleted transplantation in children. TCRdb fed the PCR reads into MiXCR, producing one record per CDR3 protein. The sample yields roughly 120,000 distinct CDR3 sequences, 23% seen once. The sequenced sample was PBMCs, mostly from graft donor cells, obtained 180 days after TCRalphabeta/CD19-depleted stem cell transplant. The receptors were sampled from a male patient aged 2-15 years who had a stem cell transplant for chronic granulomatous disease, so the T cells may come from the graft donor. CDR3s include the opening cysteine and the closing phenylalanine or tryptophan. A D gene is named only where the DNA matches it firmly. The size entry is marked missing in some rows and otherwise reads once, few, many or a size class.

J | size | D | V | CDR3 | DNA
TRBJ1-3 | few | TRBD1 | TRBV29-1 | CSVRDRVGGNTIYF | TGCAGCGTACGGGACAGGGTTGGTGGAAACACCATATATTTT
TRBJ2-7 | many | - | TRBV20-1 | CSAWTLATYEQYF | TGCAGTGCCTGGACCCTAGCGACCTACGAGCAGTACTTC
TRBJ2-3 | - | - | TRBV5-1 | CASSPRPVTDTQYF | TGCGCCAGCAGCCCCAGGCCCGTAACAGATACGCAGTATTTT
TRBJ2-2 | many | - | TRBV5-5 | CASSLGYSVAGELFF | TGTGCCAGCAGCTTGGGATATAGCGTTGCCGGGGAGCTGTTTTTT
TRBJ1-2 | few | - | TRBV15 | CATSGNHGYGYTF | TGTGCCACCAGCGGAAATCATGGGTATGGCTACACCTTC
TRBJ2-1 | - | TRBD1 | TRBV12-3/TRBV12-4 | CASSLPGQGQNSYNEQFF | TGTGCCAGCAGTTTACCCGGACAGGGGCAAAACTCCTACAATGAGCAGTTCTTC
TRBJ2-6 | - | - | TRBV4-3 | CASSRSGLARLGANVLTF | TGCGCCAGCAGCCGATCAGGGTTAGCGCGTCTTGGGGCCAACGTCCTGACTTTC
TRBJ1-5 | few | TRBD1 | TRBV12-3/TRBV12-4 | CASSPDRVGVNQPQHF | TGTGCCAGCAGCCCGGACAGGGTTGGGGTCAATCAGCCCCAGCATTTT
TRBJ2-7 | - | TRBD1 | TRBV5-1 | CASSSGYRGASDEQYF | TGCGCCAGCAGCTCAGGATACAGGGGGGCCAGCGACGAGCAGTACTTC
TRBJ2-1 | many | - | TRBV12-3/TRBV12-4 | CASTRAIEQFF | TGTGCCAGCACGCGCGCAATCGAGCAGTTCTTC
TRBJ2-3 | - | - | TRBV27 | CASSSPGAASTDTQYF | TGTGCCAGCAGTTCCCCAGGGGCCGCTAGCACAGATACGCAGTATTTT
TRBJ1-6 | few | - | TRBV7-2 | CASSLEYRSNSPLHF | TGTGCCAGCAGCTTAGAGTATAGGTCTAATTCACCCCTCCACTTT
TRBJ1-1 | few | TRBD1 | TRBV27 | CASSPPGQLNTEAFF | TGTGCCAGCAGTCCACCGGGACAGCTGAACACTGAAGCTTTCTTT
TRBJ1-5 | many | - | TRBV10-3 | CAISQDGNQPQHF | TGTGCCATCAGTCAAGACGGCAATCAGCCCCAGCATTTT
TRBJ2-1 | many | TRBD2 | TRBV6-5 | CASSSREGGDEQFF | TGTGCCAGCAGTTCCCGGGAGGGCGGGGATGAGCAGTTCTTC
TRBJ2-2 | many | TRBD2 | TRBV5-1 | CASSKTSGTNTGELFF | TGCGCCAGCAGCAAAACTAGCGGGACTAACACCGGGGAGCTGTTTTTT
TRBJ2-7 | - | TRBD1 | TRBV27 | CASSLSLPGQGYEQYF | TGTGCCAGCAGTTTGTCCTTACCGGGACAGGGCTACGAGCAGTACTTC
TRBJ2-1 | many | - | TRBV5-1 | CASSPNNEQFF | TGCGCCAGCAGCCCAAACAATGAGCAGTTCTTC
TRBJ2-5 | few | TRBD1 | TRBV12-3/TRBV12-4 | CASSLGQGVTQYF | TGTGCCAGCAGTCTGGGACAGGGGGTGACCCAGTACTTC
TRBJ1-5 | - | - | TRBV20-1 | CSARRVPGRNQPQHF | TGCAGTGCTAGAAGGGTTCCTGGAAGAAATCAGCCCCAGCATTTT
TRBJ2-3 | - | TRBD2 | TRBV20-1 | CSARLPSGGAVDTQYF | TGCAGTGCTAGGTTACCTAGCGGGGGGGCCGTAGATACGCAGTATTTT
TRBJ2-1 | few | - | TRBV20-1 | CSASLPPRGNEQFF | TGCAGTGCTAGCTTACCGCCCCGGGGCAATGAGCAGTTCTTC
TRBJ2-3 | few | - | TRBV10-3 | CAISTGTPDTQYF | TGTGCCATCAGTACCGGGACACCTGATACGCAGTATTTT
TRBJ2-3 | few | - | TRBV20-1 | CSASPVRRGPSTDTQYF | TGCAGTGCTAGTCCCGTGAGGCGGGGCCCTAGCACAGATACGCAGTATTTT
TRBJ1-1 | - | - | TRBV29-1 | CSAHRQANTEAFF | TGCAGCGCCCATCGTCAGGCGAACACTGAAGCTTTCTTT
TRBJ2-3 | - | TRBD2 | TRBV27 | CASSSLAALSTDTQYF | TGTGCCAGCAGTTCTCTAGCGGCCTTAAGCACAGATACGCAGTATTTT
TRBJ2-7 | many | TRBD1 | TRBV29-1 | CSVGVPGQGQHEQYF | TGCAGCGTCGGAGTCCCGGGACAGGGGCAGCACGAGCAGTACTTC
TRBJ1-1 | - | - | TRBV4-1 | CASSQIQGLNTEAFF | TGCGCCAGCAGCCAAATTCAGGGATTGAACACTGAAGCTTTCTTT
TRBJ2-7 | few | TRBD1 | TRBV7-6 | CASSLTGQGNYEQYF | TGTGCCAGCAGCTTGACCGGACAGGGGAACTACGAGCAGTACTTC
TRBJ2-1 | - | TRBD2 | TRBV5-6 | CASSTLAGPYNEQFF | TGTGCCAGCAGCACGCTAGCGGGGCCTTACAATGAGCAGTTCTTC
TRBJ2-1 | - | TRBD2 | TRBV20-1 | CCARDLTSGGYKEQFF | TGCTGTGCTAGAGATCTGACTAGCGGGGGGTACAAAGAGCAGTTCTTC